The TCR beta chain under discussion was sequenced for a study of T cell clonotyping in hematopoietic cell transplantation. Per the germline V gene, CDR1 is SQVTM and CDR2 is ANQGSEA. The CDR3 extends over 11 amino acids. Trimming shortened V by 4 bases and J by 6 bases, and 9 bases separated the two germline ends. Using immunoSEQ multiplex PCR, the repertoire was profiled, and TCRdb retains in-frame clones only, with some absent. The sample records around 15,000 clones, 61% being singletons. The table lists this clone with a few counts. V usage is TRBV29-1 and J usage is TRBJ1-2; tentatively, D is TRBD1 (5 bases). The TCR sequence derives from a male patient aged 50 to 59 who had an allogeneic stem cell transplant from an unrelated donor, so T cells may come from the graft donor. Some clones in this sample may be carry-over from other donors' samples. The source material was PBMCs, sampled 30 days after allogeneic stem cell transplant. CDR3 in amino acids: CSVVSGNGYTF. In DNA, the CDR3 is TGCAGCGTTGTGTCAGGGAATGGCTACACCTTC.